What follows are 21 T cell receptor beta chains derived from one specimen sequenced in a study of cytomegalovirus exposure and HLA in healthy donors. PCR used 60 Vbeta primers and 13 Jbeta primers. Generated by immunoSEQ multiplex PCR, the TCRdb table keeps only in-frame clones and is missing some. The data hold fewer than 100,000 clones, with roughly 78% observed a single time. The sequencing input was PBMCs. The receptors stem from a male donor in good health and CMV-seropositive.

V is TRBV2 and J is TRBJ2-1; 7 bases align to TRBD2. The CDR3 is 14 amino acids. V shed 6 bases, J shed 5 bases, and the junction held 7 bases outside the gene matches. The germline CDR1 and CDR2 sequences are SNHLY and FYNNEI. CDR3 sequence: CASSASGLNNEQFF. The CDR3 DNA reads TGTGCCAGCAGCGCTAGCGGCCTAAACAATGAGCAGTTCTTC.

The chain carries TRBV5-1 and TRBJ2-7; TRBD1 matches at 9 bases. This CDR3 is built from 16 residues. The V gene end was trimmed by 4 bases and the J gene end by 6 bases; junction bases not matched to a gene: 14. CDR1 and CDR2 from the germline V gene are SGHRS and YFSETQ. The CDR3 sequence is CASSPRQTGQGTEQYF. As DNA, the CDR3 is TGCGCCAGCAGCCCCAGACAGACGGGACAGGGTACCGAGCAGTACTTC. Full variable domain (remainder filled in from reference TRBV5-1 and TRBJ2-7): KAGVTQTPRYLIKTRGQQVTLSCSPISGHRSVSWYQQTPGQGLQFLFEYFSETQRNKGNFPGRFSGRQFSNSRSEMNVSTLELGDSALYLCASSPRQTGQGTEQYFGPGTRLTVT.

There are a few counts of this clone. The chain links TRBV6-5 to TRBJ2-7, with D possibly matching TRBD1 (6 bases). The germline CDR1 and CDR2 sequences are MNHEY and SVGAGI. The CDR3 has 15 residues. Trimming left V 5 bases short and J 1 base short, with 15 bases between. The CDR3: CASSMGALGSYEQYF. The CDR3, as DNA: TGTGCCAGCAGTATGGGGGCTCTGGGATCCTACGAGCAGTACTTC.

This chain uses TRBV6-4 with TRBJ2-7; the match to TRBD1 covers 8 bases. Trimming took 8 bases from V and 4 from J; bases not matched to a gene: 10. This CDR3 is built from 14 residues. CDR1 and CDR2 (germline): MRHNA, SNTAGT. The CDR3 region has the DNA TGTGCCAGCGCCCGACAGGGGTACACTTACGAGCAGTACTTC. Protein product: CASARQGYTYEQYF.

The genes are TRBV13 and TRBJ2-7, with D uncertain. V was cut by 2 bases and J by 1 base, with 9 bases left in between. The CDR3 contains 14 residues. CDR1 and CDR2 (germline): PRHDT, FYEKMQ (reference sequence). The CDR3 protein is CASSLRSLSYEQYF. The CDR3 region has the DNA TGTGCCAGCAGCTTACGCTCGCTATCCTACGAGCAGTACTTC.

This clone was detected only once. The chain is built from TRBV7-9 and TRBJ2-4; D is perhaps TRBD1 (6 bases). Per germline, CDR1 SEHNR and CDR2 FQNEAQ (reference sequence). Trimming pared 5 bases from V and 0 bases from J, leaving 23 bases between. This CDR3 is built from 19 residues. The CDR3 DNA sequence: TGTGCCAGCAGCGTTAGCTGGAGACGACAGGAAAAAGCCAAAAACATTCAGTACTTC. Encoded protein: CASSVSWRRQEKAKNIQYF.

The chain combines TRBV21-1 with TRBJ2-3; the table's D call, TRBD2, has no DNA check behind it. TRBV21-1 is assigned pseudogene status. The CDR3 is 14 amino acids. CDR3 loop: CASSKAGVLNTQYF. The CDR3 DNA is TGTGCCAGCAGCAAAGCCGGTGTTCTCAATACGCAGTATTTT.

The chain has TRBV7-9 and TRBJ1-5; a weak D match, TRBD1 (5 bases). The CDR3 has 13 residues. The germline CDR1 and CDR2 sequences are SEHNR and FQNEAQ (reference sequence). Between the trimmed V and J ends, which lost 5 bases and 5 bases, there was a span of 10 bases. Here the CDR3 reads CASSRGGDQPQHF. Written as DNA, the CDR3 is TGTGCCAGCAGCCGGGGGGGGGATCAGCCCCAGCATTTT.

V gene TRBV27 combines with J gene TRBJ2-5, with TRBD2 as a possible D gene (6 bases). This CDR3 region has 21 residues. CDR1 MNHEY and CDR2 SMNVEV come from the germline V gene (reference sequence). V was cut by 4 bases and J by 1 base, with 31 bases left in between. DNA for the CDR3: TGTGCCAGCAGTTCCCTCGGTTTCGGGAGAGGGCAGAATTTCTCCCAAGAGACCCAGTACTTC. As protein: CASSSLGFGRGQNFSQETQYF.

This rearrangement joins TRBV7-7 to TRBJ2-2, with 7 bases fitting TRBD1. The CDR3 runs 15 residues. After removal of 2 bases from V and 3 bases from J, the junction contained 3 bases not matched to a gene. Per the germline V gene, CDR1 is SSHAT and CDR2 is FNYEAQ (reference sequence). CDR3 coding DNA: TGTGCCAGCAGCTTAAGGGGGCGGGACACCGGGGAGCTGTTTTTT. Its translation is CASSLRGRDTGELFF.

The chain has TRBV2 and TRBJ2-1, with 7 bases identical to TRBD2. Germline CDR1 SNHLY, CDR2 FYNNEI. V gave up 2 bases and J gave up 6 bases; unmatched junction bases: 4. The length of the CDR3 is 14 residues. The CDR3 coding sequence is TGTGCCAGCAGTGAATCACTAGCGATCAATGAGCAGTTCTTC. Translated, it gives CASSESLAINEQFF.

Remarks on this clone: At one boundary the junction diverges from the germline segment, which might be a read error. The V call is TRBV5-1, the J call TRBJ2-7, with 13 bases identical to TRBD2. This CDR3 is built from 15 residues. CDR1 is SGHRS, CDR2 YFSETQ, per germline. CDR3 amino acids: CASSFQGLAGDRLIF. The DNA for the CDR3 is TGCGCCAGCAGCTTTCAAGGACTAGCGGGAGACAGGTTAATCTTC.

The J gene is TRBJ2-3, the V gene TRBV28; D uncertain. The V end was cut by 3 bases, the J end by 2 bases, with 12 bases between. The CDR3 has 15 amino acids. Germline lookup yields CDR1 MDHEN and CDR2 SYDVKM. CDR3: CASSFSELNTDTQYF. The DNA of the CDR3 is TGTGCCAGCAGTTTTTCCGAACTCAACACAGATACGCAGTATTTT.

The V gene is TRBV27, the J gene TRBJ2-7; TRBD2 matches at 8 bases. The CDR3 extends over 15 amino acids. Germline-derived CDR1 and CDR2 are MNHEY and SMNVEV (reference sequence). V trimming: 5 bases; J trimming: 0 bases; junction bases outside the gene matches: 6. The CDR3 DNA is TGTGCCAGCAGTCAACCGGGACTAGTCTCCTACGAGCAGTACTTC. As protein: CASSQPGLVSYEQYF.

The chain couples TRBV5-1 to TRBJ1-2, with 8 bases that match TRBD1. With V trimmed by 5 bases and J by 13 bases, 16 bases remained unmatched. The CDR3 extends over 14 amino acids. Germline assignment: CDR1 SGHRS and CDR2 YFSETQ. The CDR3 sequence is CASSTAGGQDASTF. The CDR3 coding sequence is TGCGCCAGCAGTACAGCCGGGGGACAGGACGCCTCCACCTTC.

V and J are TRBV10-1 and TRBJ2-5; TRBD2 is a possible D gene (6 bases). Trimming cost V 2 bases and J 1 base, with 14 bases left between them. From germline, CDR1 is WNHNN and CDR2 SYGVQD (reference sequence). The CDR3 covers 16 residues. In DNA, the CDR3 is TGCGCCAGCAGTGAGAGTCTTCTGCGGGGCCAAGAGACCCAGTACTTC. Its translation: CASSESLLRGQETQYF.

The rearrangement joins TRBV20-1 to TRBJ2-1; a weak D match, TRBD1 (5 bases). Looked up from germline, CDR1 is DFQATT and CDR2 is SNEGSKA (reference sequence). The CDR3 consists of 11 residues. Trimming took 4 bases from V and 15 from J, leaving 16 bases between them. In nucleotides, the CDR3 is TGCAGTGCTAATCAGGGAATTAAATGGTTCTTC. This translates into CSANQGIKWFF.

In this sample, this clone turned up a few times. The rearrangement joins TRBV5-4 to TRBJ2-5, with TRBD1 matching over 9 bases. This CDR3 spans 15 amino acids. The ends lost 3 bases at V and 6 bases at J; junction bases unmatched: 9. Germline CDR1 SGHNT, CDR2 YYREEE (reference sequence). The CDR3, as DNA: TGTGCCAGCAGCTGGGCCGGGACAGGGCGACAGACCCAGTACTTC. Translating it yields CASSWAGTGRQTQYF.

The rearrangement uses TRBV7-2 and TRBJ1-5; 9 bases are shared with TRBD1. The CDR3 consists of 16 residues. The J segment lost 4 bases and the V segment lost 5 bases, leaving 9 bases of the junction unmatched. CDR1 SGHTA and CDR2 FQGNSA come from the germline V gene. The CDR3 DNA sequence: TGTGCCAGCAGCATTTCCGGGACAGGGACTAATCAGCCCCAGCATTTT. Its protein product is CASSISGTGTNQPQHF. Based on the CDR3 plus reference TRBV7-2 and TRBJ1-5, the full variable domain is GAGVSQSPSNKVTEKGKDVELRCDPISGHTALYWYRQSLGQGLEFLIYFQGNSAPDKSGLPSDRFSAERTGGSVSTLTIQRTQQEDSAVYLCASSISGTGTNQPQHFGDGTRLSIL.

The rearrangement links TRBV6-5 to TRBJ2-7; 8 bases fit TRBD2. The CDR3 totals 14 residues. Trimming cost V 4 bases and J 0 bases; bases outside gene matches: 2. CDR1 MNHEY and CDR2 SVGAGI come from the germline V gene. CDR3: CASSSSGSSYEQYF. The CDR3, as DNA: TGTGCCAGCAGTTCCAGCGGGAGCTCCTACGAGCAGTACTTC.

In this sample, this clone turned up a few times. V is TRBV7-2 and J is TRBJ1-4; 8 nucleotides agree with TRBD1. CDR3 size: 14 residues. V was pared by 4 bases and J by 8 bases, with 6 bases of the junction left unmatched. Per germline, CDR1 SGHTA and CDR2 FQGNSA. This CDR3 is CASSSDRVGEKLFF. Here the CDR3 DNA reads TGTGCCAGCAGCTCGGACAGGGTGGGAGAAAAACTGTTTTTT.